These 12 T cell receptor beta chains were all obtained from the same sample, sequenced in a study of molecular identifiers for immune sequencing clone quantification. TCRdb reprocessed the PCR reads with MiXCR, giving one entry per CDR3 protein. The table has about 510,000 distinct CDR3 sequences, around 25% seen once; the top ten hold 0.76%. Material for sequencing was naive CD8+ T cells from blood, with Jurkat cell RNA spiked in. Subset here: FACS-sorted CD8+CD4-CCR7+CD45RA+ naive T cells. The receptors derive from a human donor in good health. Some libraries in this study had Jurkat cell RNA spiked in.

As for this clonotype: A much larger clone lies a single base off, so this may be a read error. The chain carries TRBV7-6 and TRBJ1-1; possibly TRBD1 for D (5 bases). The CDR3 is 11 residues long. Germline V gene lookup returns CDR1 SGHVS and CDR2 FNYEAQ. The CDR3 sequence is CASSRGAEALF. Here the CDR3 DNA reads TGTGCCAGCAGCCGTGGGGCTGAAGCTCTCTTT.

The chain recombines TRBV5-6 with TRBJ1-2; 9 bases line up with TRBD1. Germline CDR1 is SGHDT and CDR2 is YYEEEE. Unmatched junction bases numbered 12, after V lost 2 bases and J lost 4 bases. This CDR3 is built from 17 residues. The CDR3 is CASSFSAGTGKGYGYTF. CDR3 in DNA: TGTGCCAGCAGCTTTTCGGCCGGGACAGGGAAAGGCTATGGCTACACCTTC.

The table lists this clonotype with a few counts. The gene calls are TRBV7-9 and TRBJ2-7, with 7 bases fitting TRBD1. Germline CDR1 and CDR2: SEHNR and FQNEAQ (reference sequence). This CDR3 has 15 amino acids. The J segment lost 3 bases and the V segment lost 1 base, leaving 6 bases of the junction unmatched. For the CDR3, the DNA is TGTGCCAGCAGCTTAGTAAAGCAGGGGGACTACGAGCAGTACTTC. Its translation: CASSLVKQGDYEQYF.

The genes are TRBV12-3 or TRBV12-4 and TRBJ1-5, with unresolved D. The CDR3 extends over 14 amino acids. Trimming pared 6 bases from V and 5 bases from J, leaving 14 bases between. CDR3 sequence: CASSIRAAHQPQHF. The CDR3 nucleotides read TGTGCCAGCAGCATCCGGGCCGCACATCAGCCCCAGCATTTT.

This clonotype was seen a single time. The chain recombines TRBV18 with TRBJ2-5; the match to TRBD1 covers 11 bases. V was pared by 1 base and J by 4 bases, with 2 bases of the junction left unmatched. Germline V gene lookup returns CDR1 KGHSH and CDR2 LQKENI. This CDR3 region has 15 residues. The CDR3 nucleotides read TGTGCCAGCTCACCACAGGACAGGGGGCCAGAGACCCAGTACTTC. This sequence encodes CASSPQDRGPETQYF. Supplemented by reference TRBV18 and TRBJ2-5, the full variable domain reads NAGVMQNPRHLVRRRGQEARLRCSPMKGHSHVYWYRQLPEEGLKFMVYLQKENIIDESGMPKERFSAEFPKEGPSILRIQQVVRGDSAAYFCASSPQDRGPETQYFGPGTRLLVL.

The CDR3 sequence is CARASGPYNEQFF. CDR3 coding DNA: TGTGCCAGAGCTAGCGGCCCCTACAATGAGCAGTTCTTC. This chain links TRBV6-8 with TRBJ2-1; 7 nucleotides align to TRBD2. The CDR3 runs 13 residues. After removal of 9 bases from V and 2 bases from J, the junction contained 4 bases not matched to a gene. CDR1 is MNHGY and CDR2 is SAAAGT in the germline V gene.

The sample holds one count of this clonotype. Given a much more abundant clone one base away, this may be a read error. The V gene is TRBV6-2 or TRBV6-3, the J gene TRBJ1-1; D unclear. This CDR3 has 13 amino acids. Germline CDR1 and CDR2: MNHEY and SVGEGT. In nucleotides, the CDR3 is TGTTCCAGCAGTTCCGAGATACAGAGTGAAGCTTTCTTT. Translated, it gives CSSSSEIQSEAFF.

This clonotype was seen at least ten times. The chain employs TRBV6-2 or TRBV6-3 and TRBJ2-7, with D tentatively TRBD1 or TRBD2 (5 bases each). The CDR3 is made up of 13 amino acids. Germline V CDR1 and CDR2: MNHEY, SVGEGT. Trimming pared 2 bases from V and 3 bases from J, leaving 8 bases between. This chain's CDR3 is CASSYGTVYEQYF. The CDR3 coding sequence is TGTGCCAGCAGTTACGGGACGGTCTACGAGCAGTACTTC.

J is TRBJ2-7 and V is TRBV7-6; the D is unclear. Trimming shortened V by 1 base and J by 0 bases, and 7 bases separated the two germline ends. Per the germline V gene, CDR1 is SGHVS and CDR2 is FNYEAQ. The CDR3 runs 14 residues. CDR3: CASSLGADSYEQYF. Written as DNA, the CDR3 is TGTGCCAGCAGCTTAGGGGCTGACTCCTACGAGCAGTACTTC.

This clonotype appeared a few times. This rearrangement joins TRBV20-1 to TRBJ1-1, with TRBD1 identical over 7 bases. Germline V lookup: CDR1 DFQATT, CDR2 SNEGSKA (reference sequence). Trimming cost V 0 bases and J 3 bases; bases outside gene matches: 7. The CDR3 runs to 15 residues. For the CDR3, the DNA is TGCAGTGCTAGAGATCAGACAGGGACATACACTGAAGCTTTCTTT. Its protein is CSARDQTGTYTEAFF.

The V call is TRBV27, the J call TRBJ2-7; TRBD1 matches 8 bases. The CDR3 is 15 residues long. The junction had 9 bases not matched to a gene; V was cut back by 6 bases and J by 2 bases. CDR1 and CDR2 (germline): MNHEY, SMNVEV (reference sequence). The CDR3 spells CASRDRGQSPYEQYF. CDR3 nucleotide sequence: TGTGCCAGCAGAGACAGGGGCCAGAGCCCCTACGAGCAGTACTTC.

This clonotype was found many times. CDR3 sequence reads: CASSFAGGSLTF. CDR3 DNA: TGTGCCAGCAGCTTTGCGGGAGGTAGCCTGACTTTC. This chain links TRBV13 with TRBJ2-6, with TRBD2 matching over 8 bases. Trimming cost V 3 bases and J 15 bases; bases outside gene matches: 4. Germline V lookup: CDR1 PRHDT, CDR2 FYEKMQ (reference sequence). The CDR3 has 12 amino acids.